This TCR beta chain was recorded in a study of radiotherapy plus CTLA-4 blockade in lung cancer. Turning to the study itself: Around 18% of enrolled patients responded objectively, and about 30% had disease control. Broader study findings: In blood, early T cell clone dynamics reportedly predicted response best, together with interferon-beta. Peripheral blood showed expansion of tumor-derived TCR clones after radiotherapy and ipilimumab.

TCRdb's table, derived via immunoSEQ multiplex PCR, lists solely in-frame clones and lacks some. The data show roughly 88,000 clones, 80% to 90% seen once. As concerns this clone: Antigen unknown.

Looked up from germline, CDR1 is LNHDA and CDR2 is SQIVND (reference sequence). CDR3 length equals 14 residues. V was shortened by 1 base and J by 7 bases, with 14 bases between the two germline ends. This TCR was sampled from a human donor with non-small cell lung cancer who had stable disease on radiotherapy plus ipilimumab. This specimen was peripheral blood, taken from a patient treated with radiotherapy plus ipilimumab. V and J are TRBV19 and TRBJ2-7; TRBD2 might be the D (6 bases). In DNA form, the CDR3 reads TGTGCCAGTAGTATAGGGACTATCCCGGGGGAGCAGTACTTC. Amino acid sequence: CASSIGTIPGEQYF.